This T cell receptor (beta chain) is drawn from a study of blood T cell repertoires in COVID-19. The data were produced by immunoSEQ multiplex PCR, yet TCRdb's version contains in-frame clones alone and is incomplete. The table includes fewer than 500,000 clones, 85% to 90% detected once. The junction had 9 bases not matched to a gene; V was cut back by 5 bases and J by 11 bases. The CDR3 is 12 amino acids. The germline CDR1 and CDR2 sequences are SGHKS and YYEKEE (reference sequence). What was sequenced was peripheral blood. The TCR originated in a man younger than 35 with COVID-19, enrolled during active disease. The chain has TRBV5-5 and TRBJ2-7, with 8 bases fitting TRBD1. The CDR3, as DNA: TGTGCCAGCAGTCCCACAGGGGGAAGAGAGTACTTC. It yields the protein CASSPTGGREYF.